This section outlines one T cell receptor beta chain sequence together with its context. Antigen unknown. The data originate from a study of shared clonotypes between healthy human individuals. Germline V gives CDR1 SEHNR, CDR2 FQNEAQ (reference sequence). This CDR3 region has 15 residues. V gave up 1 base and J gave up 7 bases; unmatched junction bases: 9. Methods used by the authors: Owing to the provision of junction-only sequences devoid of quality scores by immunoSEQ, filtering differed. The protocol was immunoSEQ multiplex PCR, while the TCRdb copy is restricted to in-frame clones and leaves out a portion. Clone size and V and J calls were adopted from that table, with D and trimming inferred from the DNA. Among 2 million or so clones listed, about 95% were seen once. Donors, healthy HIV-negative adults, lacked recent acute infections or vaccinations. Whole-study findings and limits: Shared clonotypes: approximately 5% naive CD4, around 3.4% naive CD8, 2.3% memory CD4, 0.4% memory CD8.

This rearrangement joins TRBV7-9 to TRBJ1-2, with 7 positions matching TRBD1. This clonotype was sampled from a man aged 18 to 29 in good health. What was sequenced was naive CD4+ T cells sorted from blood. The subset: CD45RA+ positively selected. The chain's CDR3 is CASSLGVVGGLGYTF. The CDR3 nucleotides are TGTGCCAGCAGCTTAGGCGTGGTAGGGGGCCTTGGCTACACCTTC.